The clone carrying this TCR beta chain was observed a few times. Germline assignment: CDR1 SGHDN and CDR2 FVKESK. Unmatched junction bases numbered 0, after V lost 1 base and J lost 7 bases. The CDR3 runs 15 residues. The entry originates in a study of T cells after yellow fever vaccination. TCRdb fed the 5' RACE reads into MiXCR, producing one record per CDR3 protein. The sample lists around 500,000 distinct CDR3 sequences; about a fifth were seen once. The sequences come from PBMCs, collected approximately 22 days after the first yellow fever vaccination. The clonotype originates from a man between 18 and 35 years old who received the YFV17D yellow fever vaccine. This chain uses TRBV14 with TRBJ2-1, with TRBD2 matching over 14 bases. DNA for the CDR3: TGTGCCAGCAGCCAAGGGACTAGCGGGGGGAATGAGCAGTTCTTC. Translated, it gives CASSQGTSGGNEQFF.